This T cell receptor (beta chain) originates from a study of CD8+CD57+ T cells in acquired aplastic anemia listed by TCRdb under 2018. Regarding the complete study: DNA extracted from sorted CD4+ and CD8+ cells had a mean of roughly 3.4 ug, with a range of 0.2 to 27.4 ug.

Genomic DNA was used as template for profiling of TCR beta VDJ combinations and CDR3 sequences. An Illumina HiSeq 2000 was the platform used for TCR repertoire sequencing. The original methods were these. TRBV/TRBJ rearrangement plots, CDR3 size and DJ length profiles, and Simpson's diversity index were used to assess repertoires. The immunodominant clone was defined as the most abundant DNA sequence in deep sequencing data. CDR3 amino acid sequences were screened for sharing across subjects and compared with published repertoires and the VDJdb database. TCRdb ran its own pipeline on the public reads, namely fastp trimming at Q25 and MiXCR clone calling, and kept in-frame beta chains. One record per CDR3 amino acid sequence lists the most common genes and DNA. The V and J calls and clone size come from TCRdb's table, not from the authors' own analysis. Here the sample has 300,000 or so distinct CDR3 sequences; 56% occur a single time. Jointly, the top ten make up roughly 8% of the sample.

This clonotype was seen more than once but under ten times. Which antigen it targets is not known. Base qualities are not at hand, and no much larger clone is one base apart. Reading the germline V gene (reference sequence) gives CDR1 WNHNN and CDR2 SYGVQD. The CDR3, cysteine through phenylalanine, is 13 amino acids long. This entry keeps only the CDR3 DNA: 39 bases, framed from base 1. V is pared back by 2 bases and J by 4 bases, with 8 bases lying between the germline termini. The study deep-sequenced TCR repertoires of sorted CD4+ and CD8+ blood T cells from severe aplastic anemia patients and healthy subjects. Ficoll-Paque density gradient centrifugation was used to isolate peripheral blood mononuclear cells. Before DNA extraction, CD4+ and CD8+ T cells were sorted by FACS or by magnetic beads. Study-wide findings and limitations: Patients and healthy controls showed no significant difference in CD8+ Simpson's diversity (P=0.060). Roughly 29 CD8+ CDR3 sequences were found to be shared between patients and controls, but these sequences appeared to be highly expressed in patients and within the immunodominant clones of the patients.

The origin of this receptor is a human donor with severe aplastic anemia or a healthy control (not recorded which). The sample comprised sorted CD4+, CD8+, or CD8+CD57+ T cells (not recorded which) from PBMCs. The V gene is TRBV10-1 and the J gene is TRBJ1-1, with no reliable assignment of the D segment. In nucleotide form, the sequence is TGCGCCAGCAGTGAGGGTCCCGTCACTGAAGCTTTCTTT. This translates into CASSEGPVTEAFF.